Following are 10 T cell receptor beta chains from one sample sequenced in a study of blood T cell repertoires in COVID-19. Profiled with immunoSEQ multiplex PCR; TCRdb holds only in-frame clones, not every one. Of approximately 480,000 clones in the sample, 87% are singletons; the top ten hold 0.7%. Specimen: PBMCs or T cells enriched from blood (not recorded which). These receptors originate from a young woman who had recovered from COVID-19.

The V and J genes are TRBV5-1 and TRBJ1-6; TRBD1 aligns across 9 bases. Germline V gene sequence: CDR1 SGHRS, CDR2 YFSETQ. The CDR3 covers 16 residues. V shed 4 bases, J shed 3 bases, and the junction held 5 bases outside the gene matches. CDR3 DNA: TGCGCCAGCAGCCCGGGACAGGGCTACTATAATTCACCCCTCCACTTT. Amino acids: CASSPGQGYYNSPLHF.

This clone was seen a handful of times. The chain joins TRBV19 to TRBJ2-5; the D is unclear. The germline V and J ends were trimmed by 0 bases and 8 bases, with 13 bases remaining between them. The CDR3 contains 14 residues. Per the germline V gene, CDR1 is LNHDA and CDR2 is SQIVND (reference sequence). CDR3: CASSIDVRLGTQYF. The CDR3, as DNA: TGTGCCAGTAGTATAGATGTAAGGCTAGGTACCCAGTACTTC. The entire variable domain, with the rest obtained from reference TRBV19 and TRBJ2-5, is as follows: DGGITQSPKYLFRKEGQNVTLSCEQNLNHDAMYWYRQDPGQGLRLIYYSQIVNDFQKGDIAEGYSVSREKKESFPLTVTSAQKNPTAFYLCASSIDVRLGTQYFGPGTRLLVL.

The V call is TRBV24-1, the J call TRBJ2-3, with D possibly TRBD1 on 6 matching bases. CDR1 KGHDR and CDR2 SFDVKD come from the germline V gene. Deletions cut 4 bases from V and 3 bases from J, with 10 bases between. CDR3 length: 14 amino acids. CDR3 in amino acids: CATSEPGTTDTQYF. The CDR3 DNA reads TGTGCCACCAGTGAACCAGGGACAACAGATACGCAGTATTTT.

The CDR3 here is CASSLAPPSRDSSYEQYF. The DNA of the CDR3 is TGTGCCAGCAGCTTGGCCCCCCCATCGCGGGACTCCTCCTACGAGCAGTACTTC. The chain joins TRBV11-2 to TRBJ2-7, with TRBD2 as a possible D gene (6 bases). V was clipped by 3 bases and J by 0 bases, with 21 bases between them. Germline V gene lookup returns CDR1 SGHAT and CDR2 FQNNGV. The CDR3 runs 18 residues.

The V gene is TRBV7-2, the J gene TRBJ1-2; tentative D call: TRBD1 (6 bases). The ends were cut back, 5 bases at V and 3 bases at J, with 19 bases in the middle. The CDR3 length is 16 residues. Germline-derived CDR1 and CDR2 are SGHTA and FQGNSA. In nucleotides, the CDR3 is TGTGCCAGCAGCGCCTCACAGGGTAGTTGGGACTATGGCTACACCTTC. This translates into CASSASQGSWDYGYTF.

This clone was picked up a small number of times. V is TRBV7-2 and J is TRBJ2-4; 14 bases match TRBD2. In germline, CDR1 is SGHTA, CDR2 FQGNSA. V dropped 2 bases and J dropped 9; count of bases not matched to a gene: 9. The CDR3 totals 17 residues. CDR3 coding DNA: TGTGCCAGCAGCTTACAGGGACTAGCGGGGGCGCAGGGCATTCAGTACTTC. Translating gives CASSLQGLAGAQGIQYF.

CDR3 nucleotides: TGTGCCAGCAGCCAAGAGGGGAGTAGTTCACCCCTCCACTTT. Residues: CASSQEGSSSPLHF. V usage is TRBV14 and J usage is TRBJ1-6; D is unclear. Germline loops: CDR1 SGHDN, CDR2 FVKESK. Trimming removed 0 bases at V and 9 bases at J, with 9 bases between. The CDR3 totals 14 residues.

The V and J genes are TRBV27 and TRBJ1-2, with a tentative D call TRBD1 (6 bases). V lost 8 bases to trimming and J lost 0 bases, with 22 bases between them. CDR3 length: 17 amino acids. Germline V gene data show CDR1 as MNHEY and CDR2 as SMNVEV (reference sequence). Here the CDR3 reads CASLGFATGISNYGYTF. Here the CDR3 DNA reads TGTGCCAGCTTGGGATTCGCTACAGGGATTTCTAACTATGGCTACACCTTC.

The chain uses TRBV6-4 and TRBJ1-1; TRBD1 might be the D (6 bases). Germline V gives CDR1 MRHNA, CDR2 SNTAGT. The CDR3 totals 16 residues. V dropped 7 bases and J dropped 2 bases, with 20 bases sitting between them. CDR3 DNA: TGTGCCAGCATAAATCGAGTGGACAGCATAAACACTGAAGCTTTCTTT. Protein product: CASINRVDSINTEAFF.

The chain has TRBV19 and TRBJ1-1, with D perhaps matching TRBD1 (5 bases). CDR1 and CDR2 from the germline V gene are LNHDA and SQIVND (reference sequence). The ends were cut back, 6 bases at V and 5 bases at J, with 13 bases in the middle. The CDR3 totals 13 residues. In DNA, the CDR3 is TGTGCCAGTAGGAGGGACTTCGGGACTGAAGCTTTCTTT. Translation gives CASRRDFGTEAFF.